This T cell receptor beta chain was sequenced during a study of CD8+ T cells in alopecia areata. Turning to the study itself: It was oral tofacitinib, at 5 to 10 mg twice daily, that treated patients received. Overall study findings and caveats: Lesional tissue from the scalp (especially in alopecia totalis/universalis) showed higher clonality than normal scalp.

The treatment is: oral pan-JAK inhibitor, 5-10 mg twice daily. Trimming removed 5 bases at V and 5 bases at J, with 21 bases between. The CDR3 has 16 residues. Germline V gene data show CDR1 as LNHNV and CDR2 as YYDKDF (reference sequence). For this clone: Its antigen is unknown.

Reverse transcription of extracted RNA yielded cDNA, which provided the sequencing template. Profiled with immunoSEQ multiplex PCR; TCRdb holds only in-frame clones, not every one. The data hold 140,000 to 150,000 clones, with roughly 54% observed a single time. This TCR derives from a human donor with alopecia areata. The sample in question was CD8+ T cells sorted from blood, obtained at week 4, from a patient treated with tofacitinib. V and J are TRBV15 and TRBJ2-5, with D perhaps matching TRBD1 or TRBD2 (7 bases each). The CDR3 here is CATSPPGGAGWETQYF. As DNA, the CDR3 is TGTGCCACCAGCCCCCCAGGGGGGGCTGGATGGGAGACCCAGTACTTC.